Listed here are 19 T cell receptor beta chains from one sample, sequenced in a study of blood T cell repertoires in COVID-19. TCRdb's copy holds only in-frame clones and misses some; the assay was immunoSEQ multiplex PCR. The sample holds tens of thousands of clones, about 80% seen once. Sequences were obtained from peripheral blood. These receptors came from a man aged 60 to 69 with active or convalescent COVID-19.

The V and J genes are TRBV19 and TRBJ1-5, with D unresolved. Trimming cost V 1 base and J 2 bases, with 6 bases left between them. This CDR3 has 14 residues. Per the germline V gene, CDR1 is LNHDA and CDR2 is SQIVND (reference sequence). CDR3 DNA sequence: TGTGCCAGTAGTATAGCAGTGCGCAATCAGCCCCAGCATTTT. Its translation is CASSIAVRNQPQHF.

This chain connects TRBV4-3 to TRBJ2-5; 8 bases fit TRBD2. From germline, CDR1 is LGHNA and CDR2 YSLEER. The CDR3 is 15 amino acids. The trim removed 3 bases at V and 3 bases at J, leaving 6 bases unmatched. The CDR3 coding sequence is TGCGCCAGCAGCCAGGGGTGGGGACTAGAAGAGACCCAGTACTTC. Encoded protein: CASSQGWGLEETQYF.

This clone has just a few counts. Written as DNA, the CDR3 is TGCGCCAGCAGCCCGAGGGGGTCCATAGGGGAGACCCAGTACTTC. Translation: CASSPRGSIGETQYF. The chain recombines TRBV4-1 with TRBJ2-5, with D perhaps matching TRBD1 (6 bases). This CDR3 contains 15 residues. Trimming stripped 4 bases from V and 5 bases from J, with 17 bases between. Germline V gene sequence: CDR1 MGHRA, CDR2 YSYEKL.

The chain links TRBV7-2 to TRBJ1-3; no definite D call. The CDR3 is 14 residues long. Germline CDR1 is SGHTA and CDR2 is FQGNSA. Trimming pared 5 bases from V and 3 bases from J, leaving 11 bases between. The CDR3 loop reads CASSQALVGNTIYF. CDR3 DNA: TGTGCCAGCAGCCAGGCCTTAGTTGGAAACACCATATATTTT.

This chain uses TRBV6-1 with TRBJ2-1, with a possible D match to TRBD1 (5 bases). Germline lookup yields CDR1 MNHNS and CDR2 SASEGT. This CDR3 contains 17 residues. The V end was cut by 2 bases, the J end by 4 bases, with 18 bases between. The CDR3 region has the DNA TGTGCCAGCAGTGAACTGCAGGGCAGTTCTACGTACAATGAGCAGTTCTTC. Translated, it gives CASSELQGSSTYNEQFF.

The CDR3 reads CASSPDGRGETQYF. CDR3 DNA sequence: TGTGCCAGCTCACCGGATGGTCGGGGAGAGACCCAGTACTTC. The chain couples TRBV18 to TRBJ2-5; a possible D gene is TRBD2 (5 bases). CDR3 length equals 14 residues. V lost 3 bases, J lost 4 bases, and 12 bases lay in between. Looked up from germline, CDR1 is KGHSH and CDR2 is LQKENI.

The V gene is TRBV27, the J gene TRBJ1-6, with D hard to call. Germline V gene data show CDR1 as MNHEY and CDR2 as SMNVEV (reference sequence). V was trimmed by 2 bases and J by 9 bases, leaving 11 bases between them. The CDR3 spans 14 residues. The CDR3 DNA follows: TGTGCCAGCAGTTTAATGCCCGAGTCTTCACCCCTCCACTTT. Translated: CASSLMPESSPLHF.

CDR3 amino acids: CASSNRQRNSGNTIYF. Here the CDR3 DNA reads TGTGCCAGCAGCAACCGACAGCGAAACTCTGGAAACACCATATATTTT. J is TRBJ1-3 and V is TRBV7-9; tentative D call: TRBD1 (5 bases). The CDR3 has 16 amino acids. V was shortened by 5 bases and J by 0 bases, with 14 bases between the two germline ends. Germline CDR1 is SEHNR and CDR2 is FQNEAQ (reference sequence).

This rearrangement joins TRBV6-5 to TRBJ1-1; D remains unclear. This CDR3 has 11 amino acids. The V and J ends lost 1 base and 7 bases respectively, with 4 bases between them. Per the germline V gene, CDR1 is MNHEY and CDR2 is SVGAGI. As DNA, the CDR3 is TGTGCCAGCAGTTACTACGGTGAAGCTTTCTTT. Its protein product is CASSYYGEAFF.

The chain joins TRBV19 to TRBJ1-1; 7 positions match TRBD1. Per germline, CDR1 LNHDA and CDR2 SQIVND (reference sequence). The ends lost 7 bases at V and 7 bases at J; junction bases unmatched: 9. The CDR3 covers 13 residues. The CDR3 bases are TGTGCCAGTAAACAGGACAGGACGGTTGAAGCTTTCTTT. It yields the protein CASKQDRTVEAFF. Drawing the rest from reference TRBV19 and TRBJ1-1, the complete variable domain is DGGITQSPKYLFRKEGQNVTLSCEQNLNHDAMYWYRQDPGQGLRLIYYSQIVNDFQKGDIAEGYSVSREKKESFPLTVTSAQKNPTAFYLCASKQDRTVEAFFGQGTRLTVV.

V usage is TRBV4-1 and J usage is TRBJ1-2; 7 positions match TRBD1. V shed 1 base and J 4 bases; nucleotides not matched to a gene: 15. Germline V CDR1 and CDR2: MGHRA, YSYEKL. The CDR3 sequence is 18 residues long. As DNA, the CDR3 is TGCGCCAGCAGCCAAGGGGGGGCCAGGGGGGCCGAGGTCTATGGCTACACCTTC. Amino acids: CASSQGGARGAEVYGYTF.

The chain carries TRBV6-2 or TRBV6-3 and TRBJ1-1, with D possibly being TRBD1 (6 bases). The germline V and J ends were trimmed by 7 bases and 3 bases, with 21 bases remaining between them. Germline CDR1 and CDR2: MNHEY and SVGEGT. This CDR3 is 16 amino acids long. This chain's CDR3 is CASTPGWGPRDTEAFF. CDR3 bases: TGTGCCAGCACCCCCGGGTGGGGGCCCCGAGACACTGAAGCTTTCTTT.

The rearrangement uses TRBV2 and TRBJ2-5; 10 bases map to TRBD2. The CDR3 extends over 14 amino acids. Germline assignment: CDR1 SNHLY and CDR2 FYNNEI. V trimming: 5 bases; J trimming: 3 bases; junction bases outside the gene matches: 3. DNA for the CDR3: TGTGCCAGCAGTTTAGGACTAGCGGAAGAGACCCAGTACTTC. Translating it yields CASSLGLAEETQYF.

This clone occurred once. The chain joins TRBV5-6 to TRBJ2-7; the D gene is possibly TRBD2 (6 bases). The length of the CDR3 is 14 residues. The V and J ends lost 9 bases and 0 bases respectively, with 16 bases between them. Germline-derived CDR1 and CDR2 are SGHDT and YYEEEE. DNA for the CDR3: TGTGCCACCCCCCGGGACGGGAGCTCCTACGAGCAGTACTTC. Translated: CATPRDGSSYEQYF.

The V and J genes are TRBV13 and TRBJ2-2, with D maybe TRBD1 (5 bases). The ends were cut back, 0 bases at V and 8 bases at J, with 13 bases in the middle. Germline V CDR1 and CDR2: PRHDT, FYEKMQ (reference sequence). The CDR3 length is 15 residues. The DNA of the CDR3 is TGTGCCAGCAGCTTAGGCCGACAGCTGGCAGGGGAGCTGTTTTTT. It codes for CASSLGRQLAGELFF.

The DNA of the CDR3 is TGTGCCAGCAGTTTTGGGGGACAGCCTTATGGCTACACCTTC. Its protein is CASSFGGQPYGYTF. The chain carries TRBV27 and TRBJ1-2, with TRBD1 matching over 7 bases. This CDR3 is built from 14 residues. Trimming removed 3 bases from V and 5 bases from J; junction bases left unmatched: 6. Germline V CDR1 and CDR2: MNHEY, SMNVEV (reference sequence).

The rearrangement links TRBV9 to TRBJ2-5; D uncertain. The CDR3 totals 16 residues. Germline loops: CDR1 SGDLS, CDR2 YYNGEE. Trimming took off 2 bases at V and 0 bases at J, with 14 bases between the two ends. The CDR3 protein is CASSVDLGGYQETQYF. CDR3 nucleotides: TGTGCCAGCAGCGTCGACTTAGGTGGATACCAAGAGACCCAGTACTTC.

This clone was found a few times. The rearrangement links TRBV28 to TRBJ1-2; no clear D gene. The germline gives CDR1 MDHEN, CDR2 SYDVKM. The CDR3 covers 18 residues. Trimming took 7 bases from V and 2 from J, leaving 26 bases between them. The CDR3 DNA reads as TGTGCCAGCAAAAAACTGGCGGGGAGGGTAGCCGTGAACTATGGCTACACCTTC. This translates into CASKKLAGRVAVNYGYTF.

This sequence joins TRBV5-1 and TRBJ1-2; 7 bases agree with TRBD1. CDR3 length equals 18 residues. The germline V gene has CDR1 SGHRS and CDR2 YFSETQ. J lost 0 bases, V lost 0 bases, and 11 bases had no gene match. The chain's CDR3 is CASSLDALGTDPNYGYTF. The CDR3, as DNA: TGCGCCAGCAGCTTGGACGCACTTGGGACAGACCCTAACTATGGCTACACCTTC.